Sequencing of this T cell receptor beta chain was carried out in a study of beta chain features in type 1 diabetes. As for the study in general: Patients and healthy donors were similar in age, gender and cell yields.

Isolation of CD4+ naive, central memory, regulatory and stem cell-like memory cells was achieved by sorting via CD45RO/CCR7/CD25/CD127/CD95/CD27. Only a few counts were recorded for this clone. Its antigen is currently unknown. This CDR3 region has 22 residues. V lost 2 bases, J lost 0 bases, and 29 bases lay in between. The study's findings and limits: Patients with type 1 diabetes carried fewer insertions and had more deletions at their VDJ junctions.

TCRB transcripts that were expressed got sequenced, as all of the isolated RNA had been reverse transcribed. Method: immunoSEQ multiplex PCR; TCRdb's copy keeps in-frame clones and lacks some. The sample yields hundreds of thousands of clones, roughly a sixth seen once. This receptor was obtained from a man aged 18 to 35 in good health. The chain couples TRBV23-1 to TRBJ1-5; D possibly corresponds to TRBD1 (5 bases). TRBV23-1 is designated an ORF whose function remains uncertain. What was sequenced was naive CD4+ T cells from blood. DNA for the CDR3: TGCGCCAGCAGTCAACCGATCCCCGAAGCTGAGACAGCAGAATATAGCAATCAGCCCCAGCATTTT. Translating it yields CASSQPIPEAETAEYSNQPQHF.